This T cell receptor beta chain was profiled in a study of response to subunit inactivated influenza vaccine (dated by TCRdb to 2016 to 2019). Notes on the research overall: The study used deep quantitative T cell receptor repertoire profiling to track responses to a trivalent subunit inactivated influenza vaccine.

Points on this clonotype: Its antigen remains undetermined. Within one base of it there is no much larger clone, and no base qualities were kept.

What the work shows at the level of the full study, not this receptor alone: The authors proposed that each seasonal influenza vaccination may bring in only a limited number of new T cells.

Receptors were amplified or captured by RT-PCR. The sequencing machine was an Illumina HiSeq 2500. TCRdb reworked the public reads: Q25 trimming with fastp, MiXCR clone assembly, productive beta chains retained. Every entry covers one CDR3 protein and lists the most common genes and DNA from its rows. Recorded for this sample are roughly 500,000 distinct CDR3 sequences; more than 15% of them occurred a single time. Less than 4% of the sample rests with the top ten. Material: CD4+ T cells sorted from PBMCs, obtained less than 25 months after vaccination. The TCR sequence derives from a man between 50 and 75 years old who received an inactivated influenza vaccine. Donor details come from another sample of the same person, matched by shared clones.

The bases read TGCGCCAGCAGCCACGCGCGGGAGGGCTACGAGCAGTACTTC. This encodes CASSHAREGYEQYF. Rearrangement joined TRBV4-3 to TRBJ2-7; TRBD2 aligns with 9 central bases. From the cysteine through the phenylalanine, the CDR3 covers 14 amino acids. The entry retains the CDR3 DNA only, 42 bases that are in frame from base 1. From V the trimming removes 3 bases and from J it removes 3 bases, while the gene matches leave 3 bases of the junction unaccounted for. Based on the germline V gene, the CDR1 and CDR2 sequences are LGHNA and YSLEER.